This is a list of T cell receptor beta chains from one sample in a study of blood T cell repertoires in COVID-19. The repertoire was sequenced with immunoSEQ multiplex PCR; TCRdb's copy has only in-frame clones and lacks some. The repertoire has approximately 200,000 clones, about nine tenths of them found once; the top ten carry 2% to 2.5%. Sequenced sample: PBMCs or T cells enriched from blood (not recorded which). These receptors were taken from a woman in her 30s who had recovered from COVID-19. Both conserved end residues are part of each CDR3. The D gene is left open where the match is weak. A clone size is listed for some rows: how often the clone was seen (once, few, many), or a class if it is expanded.

D gene: .; V gene: TRBV19; clone size: .; J gene: TRBJ1-2; CDR3 DNA: TGTGCCAGTAGCCCCCCAGGGTATCGAGGCTACACCTTC; CDR3 protein: CASSPPGYRGYTF
D gene: TRBD1; V gene: TRBV30; clone size: .; J gene: TRBJ2-5; CDR3 DNA: TGTGCCTGGAGTTCCCTACCGGGACAGTGGGGGAGCCAGTACTTC; CDR3 protein: CAWSSLPGQWGSQYF
D gene: TRBD2; V gene: TRBV9; clone size: .; J gene: TRBJ2-1; CDR3 DNA: TGTGCCAGCAGCTATAGCGGGGGGGCGGGAAATGAGCAGTTCTTC; CDR3 protein: CASSYSGGAGNEQFF
D gene: .; V gene: TRBV7-9; clone size: .; J gene: TRBJ1-2; CDR3 DNA: TGTGCCAGCAGCTTTCTGGGGGCTTATGGCTACACCTTC; CDR3 protein: CASSFLGAYGYTF
D gene: .; V gene: TRBV19; clone size: .; J gene: TRBJ1-6; CDR3 DNA: TGTGCCAGTAAGAGCCGCGACAGCAATAATTCACCCCTCCACTTT; CDR3 protein: CASKSRDSNNSPLHF
D gene: TRBD1; V gene: TRBV11-1; clone size: few; J gene: TRBJ1-2; CDR3 DNA: TGTGCCAGCAGTCATCAGGGGGACTATGGCTACACCTTC; CDR3 protein: CASSHQGDYGYTF
D gene: .; V gene: TRBV7-2; clone size: .; J gene: TRBJ1-1; CDR3 DNA: TGTGCCAGCAGCTTAGGGCGACAGAATGAAGCTTTCTTT; CDR3 protein: CASSLGRQNEAFF
D gene: .; V gene: TRBV7-2; clone size: .; J gene: TRBJ2-3; CDR3 DNA: TGTGCCAGCAGCTGGGGCGGCATCAGGGGCACAGATACGCAGTATTTT; CDR3 protein: CASSWGGIRGTDTQYF
D gene: TRBD2; V gene: TRBV3-1/TRBV3-2; clone size: .; J gene: TRBJ2-1; CDR3 DNA: TGTGCCAGCAGCCGGACTAGCGGGATAAAAGGGCAGTTCTTC; CDR3 protein: CASSRTSGIKGQFF
D gene: .; V gene: TRBV11-1; clone size: .; J gene: TRBJ1-2; CDR3 DNA: TGTGCCAGCAGCGCCGCAGATAGCTACACCTTC; CDR3 protein: CASSAADSYTF
D gene: .; V gene: TRBV6-1; clone size: .; J gene: TRBJ2-1; CDR3 DNA: TGTGCCAGCAGTGAAATCGGGACCTACAATGAGCAGTTCTTC; CDR3 protein: CASSEIGTYNEQFF
D gene: .; V gene: TRBV27; clone size: .; J gene: TRBJ2-7; CDR3 DNA: TGTGCCAGCAGACCGAAGACACCCATGTCCTACGAGCAGTACTTC; CDR3 protein: CASRPKTPMSYEQYF
D gene: .; V gene: TRBV19; clone size: .; J gene: TRBJ1-5; CDR3 DNA: TGTGCCAGTACCCCTGGACAGCGAAATCAGCCCCAGCATTTT; CDR3 protein: CASTPGQRNQPQHF
D gene: TRBD1; V gene: TRBV2; clone size: .; J gene: TRBJ1-4; CDR3 DNA: TGTGCCAGCATGCTCCAGGGGGGAGTTAGCGAAAAACTGTTTTTT; CDR3 protein: CASMLQGGVSEKLFF
D gene: .; V gene: TRBV15; clone size: .; J gene: TRBJ1-3; CDR3 DNA: TGTGCCACCAGCAGACTGGGCGGAAACACCATATATTTT; CDR3 protein: CATSRLGGNTIYF
D gene: TRBD1; V gene: TRBV5-1; clone size: few; J gene: TRBJ1-2; CDR3 DNA: TGCGCCAGCAGCCTGGACAGGGGTTCATATGGCTACACCTTC; CDR3 protein: CASSLDRGSYGYTF
D gene: .; V gene: TRBV30; clone size: once; J gene: TRBJ1-3; CDR3 DNA: TGTGCCTGGAGTGCCACTGGAAACACCATATATTTT; CDR3 protein: CAWSATGNTIYF
D gene: TRBD1; V gene: TRBV11-1; clone size: .; J gene: TRBJ1-1; CDR3 DNA: TGTGCCAGCAGCTATCGACAGGGGGTTCTGAACACTGAAGCTTTCTTT; CDR3 protein: CASSYRQGVLNTEAFF
D gene: .; V gene: TRBV27; clone size: .; J gene: TRBJ1-1; CDR3 DNA: TGTGCCAGCAGTTTCCGGGGACAGAACACTGAAGCTTTCTTT; CDR3 protein: CASSFRGQNTEAFF
D gene: .; V gene: TRBV27; clone size: .; J gene: TRBJ2-1; CDR3 DNA: TGTGCCAGCAGTTCGCCGACTAGAGCATACAATGAGCAGTTCTTC; CDR3 protein: CASSSPTRAYNEQFF
D gene: .; V gene: TRBV9; clone size: .; J gene: TRBJ1-1; CDR3 DNA: TGTGCCAGCAGCGTAGGGGGTCGGGGAACTGAAGCTTTCTTT; CDR3 protein: CASSVGGRGTEAFF
D gene: TRBD1; V gene: TRBV6-5; clone size: .; J gene: TRBJ1-2; CDR3 DNA: TGTGCCAGCAGTACCGGGACAGGGGGTTTCGGCTACACCTTC; CDR3 protein: CASSTGTGGFGYTF
D gene: .; V gene: TRBV1; clone size: .; J gene: TRBJ2-1; CDR3 DNA: TGCACCAGCAGCCAAGATCAACAGGGGGCCAATGATGAGCAGTTCTTC; CDR3 protein: CTSSQDQQGANDEQFF
D gene: TRBD2; V gene: TRBV29-1; clone size: few; J gene: TRBJ2-1; CDR3 DNA: TGCAGCGTCCAGGAACTAGCGGGGGGAAATTACAATGAGCAGTTCTTC; CDR3 protein: CSVQELAGGNYNEQFF
D gene: .; V gene: TRBV30; clone size: .; J gene: TRBJ1-5; CDR3 DNA: TGTGCCTGGAGTCGGGGGGCGCGGCAGCCCCAGCATTTT; CDR3 protein: CAWSRGARQPQHF
D gene: .; V gene: TRBV21-1; clone size: .; J gene: TRBJ1-1; CDR3 DNA: TGTGCCAGCATTAATCCTCCCAGGGGGGACACTGAAGCTTTCTTT; CDR3 protein: CASINPPRGDTEAFF
D gene: TRBD1; V gene: TRBV13; clone size: .; J gene: TRBJ1-2; CDR3 DNA: TGTGCCAGCAGCTCGAGGACAGGTGTGGACTATGGCTACACCTTC; CDR3 protein: CASSSRTGVDYGYTF
D gene: .; V gene: TRBV4-3; clone size: .; J gene: TRBJ2-5; CDR3 DNA: TGCGCCAGCAGCCAAGCCAGCGGAGAGCGGACCCAGTACTTC; CDR3 protein: CASSQASGERTQYF
D gene: TRBD1; V gene: TRBV19; clone size: .; J gene: TRBJ2-1; CDR3 DNA: TGTGCCAGCGCCGGGACAGGGGGCGTGGGGCATGAGCAGTTCTTC; CDR3 protein: CASAGTGGVGHEQFF
D gene: TRBD2; V gene: TRBV7-2; clone size: once; J gene: TRBJ2-7; CDR3 DNA: TGTGCCAGCAGCTTAGCGCGGGGGGCGGGACGGGGATACGAGCAGTACTTC; CDR3 protein: CASSLARGAGRGYEQYF
D gene: .; V gene: TRBV7-2; clone size: .; J gene: TRBJ2-5; CDR3 DNA: TGTGCCAGCAGTTTCGCCGGGGAGACCCAGTACTTC; CDR3 protein: CASSFAGETQYF
D gene: .; V gene: TRBV6-5; clone size: .; J gene: TRBJ2-7; CDR3 DNA: TGTGCCAGCAGTTACGACAGGATACCCCACGAGCAGTACTTC; CDR3 protein: CASSYDRIPHEQYF
D gene: .; V gene: TRBV11-3; clone size: .; J gene: TRBJ1-1; CDR3 DNA: TGTGCCAGCAGCTTAGGCCTAGAGAACACTGAAGCTTTCTTT; CDR3 protein: CASSLGLENTEAFF
D gene: .; V gene: TRBV4-1; clone size: .; J gene: TRBJ1-5; CDR3 DNA: TGCGCCAGCAGCCAAGTGAGCGGGGGTGGGGATCAGCCCCAGCATTTT; CDR3 protein: CASSQVSGGGDQPQHF
D gene: TRBD1; V gene: TRBV7-6; clone size: .; J gene: TRBJ2-1; CDR3 DNA: TGTGCCAGCAGCTCCCCCGGGACCACAGGGGATGAGCAGTTCTTC; CDR3 protein: CASSSPGTTGDEQFF
D gene: .; V gene: TRBV7-8; clone size: once; J gene: TRBJ1-5; CDR3 DNA: TGTGCCAGCAGCTTAGGGGCCAGTGATCAGCCCCAGCATTTT; CDR3 protein: CASSLGASDQPQHF
D gene: TRBD1; V gene: TRBV30; clone size: .; J gene: TRBJ1-1; CDR3 DNA: TGTGCCTGGAGTCTGGGACAGGGGATCTCTGAAGCTTTCTTT; CDR3 protein: CAWSLGQGISEAFF
D gene: .; V gene: TRBV28; clone size: .; J gene: TRBJ1-2; CDR3 DNA: TGTGCCAGCAGCCCCAGGAGGTATGGCTACACCTTC; CDR3 protein: CASSPRRYGYTF
D gene: TRBD2; V gene: TRBV5-4; clone size: .; J gene: TRBJ2-2; CDR3 DNA: TGTGCCAGCAGCTTGGGAGGCGGGAGGGCCCTAGGCGGGGAGCTGTTTTTT; CDR3 protein: CASSLGGGRALGGELFF
D gene: .; V gene: TRBV27; clone size: .; J gene: TRBJ2-3; CDR3 DNA: TGTGCCAGCAGTGCAGGGGTGGTACACACGGCAGATACGCAGTATTTT; CDR3 protein: CASSAGVVHTADTQYF
D gene: .; V gene: TRBV21-1; clone size: .; J gene: TRBJ2-7; CDR3 DNA: TGTGCCAGCTCACTAGCGTATGCATCCTACGAGCAGTACTTC; CDR3 protein: CASSLAYASYEQYF
D gene: TRBD1; V gene: TRBV6-5; clone size: .; J gene: TRBJ1-1; CDR3 DNA: TGTGCCAGCAGCGACAGGGGAAGGGGGGACACTGAAGCTTTCTTT; CDR3 protein: CASSDRGRGDTEAFF
D gene: .; V gene: TRBV6-1; clone size: once; J gene: TRBJ1-2; CDR3 DNA: TGTGCCAGCAGTGAAGGCGAGAACTATGGCTACACCTTC; CDR3 protein: CASSEGENYGYTF
D gene: .; V gene: TRBV19; clone size: .; J gene: TRBJ2-1; CDR3 DNA: TGTGCCACTTGGGCTGGCAATGAGCAGTTCTTC; CDR3 protein: CATWAGNEQFF
D gene: .; V gene: TRBV19; clone size: .; J gene: TRBJ1-1; CDR3 DNA: TGTGCCAGTAGTACCTCGGGGGGAGGCGGCACTGAAGCTTTCTTT; CDR3 protein: CASSTSGGGGTEAFF
D gene: .; V gene: TRBV19; clone size: .; J gene: TRBJ1-2; CDR3 DNA: TGTGCCAGTAGTATAGGGCCGGAGAGCGGCTACACCTTC; CDR3 protein: CASSIGPESGYTF
D gene: TRBD1; V gene: TRBV28; clone size: once; J gene: TRBJ1-5; CDR3 DNA: TGTGCCAGCTTGACAGGGTCAAACCAGCCCCAGCATTTT; CDR3 protein: CASLTGSNQPQHF
D gene: TRBD2; V gene: TRBV27; clone size: .; J gene: TRBJ2-3; CDR3 DNA: TGTGCCAGCAGTTTACTGGGTAGCGGGAGGGATACGCAGTATTTT; CDR3 protein: CASSLLGSGRDTQYF
D gene: TRBD1; V gene: TRBV5-1; clone size: .; J gene: TRBJ1-6; CDR3 DNA: TGCGCCAGCAGCTTGGTGGACAGGAGCGATTCACCCCTCCACTTT; CDR3 protein: CASSLVDRSDSPLHF
D gene: .; V gene: TRBV19; clone size: .; J gene: TRBJ1-4; CDR3 DNA: TGTGCCAGTAGTGGTGAGGGGGTGTATGAAAAACTGTTTTTT; CDR3 protein: CASSGEGVYEKLFF